This TCR beta chain was identified in a study of blood T cell repertoires in COVID-19. Method: immunoSEQ multiplex PCR; TCRdb's copy keeps in-frame clones and lacks some. The table shows 170,000 or so clones, with around nine tenths occurring only once. Material for sequencing was peripheral blood. The sequence derives from a man between 35 and 55 years old with active or convalescent COVID-19.

CDR3 sequence (DNA): TGTGCCAGCAGCTTAACTGGTGGCGGGGGCCCGAATGAGCAGTTCTTC. This gives the protein CASSLTGGGGPNEQFF. The rearrangement uses TRBV7-6 and TRBJ2-1; maybe TRBD2 (7 bases). Germline-derived CDR1 and CDR2 are SGHVS and FNYEAQ. CDR3 length: 16 residues. The V gene lost 2 bases and the J gene lost 7 bases, with 18 bases spanning the gap.